One sample yielded the 18 T cell receptor delta chains listed below, sequenced in a study of gamma delta lymphoproliferative disorders and STAT genes. TCRdb re-called the multiplex PCR reads with CATT. The sample yields over a thousand delta-chain clones, approximately 2.9% seen once. PBMCs from patients and controls supplied the genomic DNA for sequencing. The source material was blood. These TCRs come from a human donor in good health.

As regards this clone: TCRdb's protein for this DNA is that of a much larger clone and differs from the translation at residue 6, likely a read error; the protein shown is the DNA translation. The chain couples TRDV1 to TRDJ1; 9 bases line up with TRDD2. The germline CDR1 and CDR2 sequences are TSWWSYY and QGS. V shed 1 base, J shed 0 bases, and the junction held 18 bases outside the gene matches. The CDR3 has 21 residues. For the CDR3, the DNA is TGTGCTCTTGGGGAACATCACCTTCCTACACGTGGGATTCAGTACACCGATAAACTCATCTTT. Translated: CALGEHHLPTRGIQYTDKLIF.

This clone was counted a few times. This sequence is one base from a far larger clone and is likely a read error. The DNA is left out, because the CDR3 cannot be placed on it with certainty; the CDR3 is given as TCRdb lists it. This same CDR3 is encoded by further DNA sequences in the sample. V and J are TRAV29/DV5 and TRDJ1; the D segment call TRDD3 is taken from the table without a DNA check. Germline-derived CDR1 and CDR2 are NSMFDY and ISSIKDK. Termini included, the CDR3 measures 19 amino acids. CDR3 sequence reads: CSVLLCSGRDGAGLDKLIF.

This clone was found a few times. A read error likely explains why the TCRdb protein, taken from a much larger clone, differs from this DNA's translation at residue 4; the protein shown is translated from the DNA. The J gene is TRDJ1, the V gene TRDV2, with D perhaps matching TRDD3 (5 bases). The V gene's germline CDR1 is GEAIGNYY and CDR2 EKD. The CDR3 contains 18 residues. CDR3 DNA sequence: TGTGCCTGTAACACCGTTCCGCCCCGATACTCGTACACCGATAAACTCATCTTT. It translates to CACNTVPPRYSYTDKLIF.

To note about this clone: The translation of this DNA and the TCRdb protein of a much larger clone differ at residue 6, probably owing to a read error; the protein shown here is translated from the DNA. The chain is built from TRDV2 and TRDJ1, with D perhaps matching TRDD2 (5 bases). The germline CDR1 and CDR2 sequences are GEAIGNYY and EKD. The CDR3 has 17 residues. Here the CDR3 reads CACDTAGTLPNTDKLIF. The CDR3 DNA sequence: TGTGCCTGCGACACCGCAGGGACCCTACCAAACACCGATAAACTCATCTTT.

In regard to this clone: Given a far larger clone just one base away, this is likely a sequencing read error. Different DNA sequences within this sample yield the same CDR3. The gene calls are TRDV2 and TRDJ1; 13 nucleotides match TRDD3. The CDR3 runs 17 residues. Germline CDR1 GEAIGNYY, CDR2 EKD. J gave up 0 bases and V 5 bases, and 8 bases lay outside the gene matches. The CDR3 loop is CACVPLGDTGDTDKLIF. The CDR3 DNA reads as TGTGCCTGTGTTCCACTGGGGGATACGGGGGACACCGATAAACTCATCTTT.

This clone has just a few counts. The translation of this DNA and the TCRdb protein of a much larger clone differ at residue 9, probably owing to a read error; the protein shown here is translated from the DNA. This chain uses TRDV2 with TRDJ1, with D perhaps matching TRDD3 (5 bases). CDR1 is GEAIGNYY and CDR2 is EKD in the germline V gene. V shed 3 bases and J shed 4 bases, with 26 bases lying between them. This CDR3 spans 18 amino acids. Here the CDR3 DNA reads TGTGCCTGTGACTCGATGGGACTGGAGGACTTAACGGGCGATAAACTCATCTTT. Protein product: CACDSMGLEDLTGDKLIF.

This clone occurred a few times. The TCRdb protein, from a much larger clone, departs from this DNA's translation at residue 6, likely by read error; the protein shown derives from the DNA. There is no V gene call, and the J gene is TRDJ1; the table's D call, TRDD3, has no DNA check behind it. CDR3 length equals 12 residues. CDR3 amino acids: CSGGQHTDKLIF. CDR3 nucleotides: TGTTCTGGGGGCCAACACACCGATAAACTCATCTTT.

Remarks on this clone: This likely traces to a read error, being one base from a far larger clone. The sample contains more than one DNA sequence encoding this CDR3. The chain links TRDV2 to TRDJ1, with D tentatively TRDD2 (6 bases). The CDR3 consists of 24 residues. Germline loops: CDR1 GEAIGNYY, CDR2 EKD. The CDR3, as DNA: TGTGCCTGTGTCCTGCTTCCTGACCCTAACCCTAATCAAGGGTCTCGTCAGTACACCGATAAGCTCATCTTT. Its translation is CACVLLPDPNPNQGSRQYTDKLIF.

Points on this clone: Only one base separates this from a far larger clonotype, so it likely reflects a read error. Other DNA sequences in the sample encode the same CDR3. The chain has TRDV2 and TRDJ1; a possible D gene is TRDD3 (9 bases). CDR3 length: 19 residues. Trimming shortened V by 1 base and J by 0 bases, and 23 bases separated the two germline ends. Germline values: CDR1 GEAIGNYY, CDR2 EKD. For the CDR3, the DNA is TGTGCCTGTGACACTCTTCCTACGGGGGATACTGGGTACACCGATAAACTCATCTTT. Translated: CACDTLPTGDTGYTDKLIF.

About this clone itself: TCRdb's entry gives the protein of a much larger clone, which mismatches this DNA's translation at residue 7, likely from a read error; the protein reported here is translated from the DNA. The J gene was reported as TRDJ3; the V gene went uncalled; the table's TRDD3 call for D was not verified on the DNA. The CDR3 is made up of 18 amino acids. CDR3 amino acids: CACDTLPGGYSHTRQMFF. DNA of the CDR3: TGTGCCTGTGACACCCTCCCTGGGGGATACTCTCACACCCGACAGATGTTTTTC.

This clone was seen a few times. The protein recorded in TCRdb matches a much larger clone and deviates from this DNA's translation at residue 4, suggesting a read error; the protein here is obtained by translating the DNA. The gene calls are TRDV2 and TRDJ1, with 8 nucleotides matching TRDD3. Germline V lookup: CDR1 GEAIGNYY, CDR2 EKD. CDR3 length: 17 residues. Trimming took 5 bases from V and 0 from J; bases not matched to a gene: 13. The CDR3 sequence is CACGTYWGATNTDKLIF. CDR3 sequence (DNA): TGTGCCTGTGGCACTTACTGGGGGGCCACGAACACCGATAAACTCATCTTT.

In its sample, this clone is medium-sized. The chain carries TRDV2 and TRDJ1; 8 bases line up with TRDD3. Germline trimming cut 0 bases from V and 3 bases from J; bases unmatched to any gene: 14. In germline, CDR1 is GEAIGNYY, CDR2 EKD. The CDR3 totals 18 residues. CDR3 DNA sequence: TGTGCCTGTGACACCGTAGGGCTGGGGGAAAACGGGGCCGATAAACTCATCTTT. Amino acids: CACDTVGLGENGADKLIF.

This clone was observed a handful of times. TCRdb shows a much larger clone's protein in place of this DNA's translation, and the two differ at residue 11, likely through a read error; the protein shown is translated from the DNA. The chain combines TRDV1 with TRDJ1; 13 bases are shared with TRDD3. After removal of 0 bases from V and 4 bases from J, the junction contained 17 bases not matched to a gene. This CDR3 comprises 21 residues. CDR1 TSWWSYY and CDR2 QGS come from the germline V gene. CDR3 protein: CALGELHSPSYWGIRFDKLIF. DNA of the CDR3: TGTGCTCTTGGGGAACTACATTCCCCGAGTTACTGGGGGATACGTTTCGATAAACTCATCTTT.

As to this clone: The protein held in TCRdb is that of a much larger clone and does not match this DNA's translation at residue 7, likely because of a read error; the protein shown is translated from the DNA. The rearrangement links TRDV2 to TRDJ1, with TRDD3 as a possible D gene (6 bases). V lost 2 bases and J 3 bases, leaving 18 bases between the germline ends. The CDR3 totals 16 residues. Germline CDR1 and CDR2: GEAIGNYY and EKD. CDR3 residues: CACDILEDTSSDKLIF. The CDR3 DNA reads TGTGCCTGTGACATACTGGAGGATACAAGTTCCGATAAACTCATCTTT.

This clone has at least ten counts. It is likely a read error: a sequence one base away is far more abundant. The CDR3 protein is CACDTVEGPSYKLIF. CDR3 bases: TGTGCCTGTGACACCGTCGAGGGTCCCTCCTATAAACTCATCTTT. The rearrangement joins TRDV2 to TRDJ1; no reliable D call. The germline V gene has CDR1 GEAIGNYY and CDR2 EKD. The V and J ends lost 0 bases and 6 bases respectively, with 16 bases between them. The CDR3 sequence is 15 residues long.

On this clone itself: The protein held in TCRdb is that of a much larger clone and does not match this DNA's translation at residue 4, likely because of a read error; the protein shown is translated from the DNA. This rearrangement joins TRDV2 to TRDJ1; D could derive from TRDD2 or TRDD3 (5 bases each). This CDR3 contains 16 residues. The germline gives CDR1 GEAIGNYY, CDR2 EKD. Here the CDR3 DNA reads TGTGCCTGTGGCACCCTACTGGCGGTATCAACCGATAAACTCATCTTT. Translation: CACGTLLAVSTDKLIF.

Notes on this clone: Given a far larger clone just one base away, this is likely a sequencing read error. Other DNA sequences within the sample encode an identical CDR3. The chain recombines TRDV2 with TRDJ1; D is unclear. The V end was cut by 0 bases, the J end by 0 bases, with 16 bases between. This CDR3 spans 17 amino acids. Germline V gene lookup returns CDR1 GEAIGNYY and CDR2 EKD. The CDR3 loop reads CACDTVTVLQYTDKLIF. The CDR3 bases are TGTGCCTGTGACACCGTCACTGTACTACAGTACACCGATAAACTCATCTTT.

This clone turned up a few times. The protein recorded in TCRdb matches a much larger clone and deviates from this DNA's translation at residue 4, suggesting a read error; the protein here is obtained by translating the DNA. The J gene is TRDJ1, the V gene TRDV2; TRDD3 matches 11 bases. J was trimmed by 8 bases and V by 5 bases; bases with no gene match: 9. Germline loops: CDR1 GEAIGNYY, CDR2 EKD. CDR3 length equals 14 residues. The DNA of the CDR3 is TGTGCCTGTGTCGGACTGGGGGATAAAGGAAAACTCATCTTT. It codes for CACVGLGDKGKLIF.